The rows below give T cell receptor beta chains drawn from one sample of a study of blood T cell repertoires in COVID-19. Using immunoSEQ multiplex PCR, the repertoire was profiled, and TCRdb retains in-frame clones only, with some absent. The data hold fewer than 150,000 clones, with around 87% observed a single time. The specimen was peripheral blood. Every receptor here comes from a human donor in a cohort sampled during active COVID-19. Both conserved end residues are part of each CDR3. D genes are given only for firm matches. Clone size, where shown, is once, few, many, or a class for clones that have expanded.

V	J	D	size	CDR3	DNA
TRBV27	TRBJ1-4	TRBD1	.	CASRRTGRTEKLFF	TGTGCCAGCAGAAGGACAGGGAGGACTGAAAAACTGTTTTTT
TRBV3-1/TRBV3-2	TRBJ1-4	TRBD1	.	CASSASGTGVATNEKLFF	TGTGCCAGCAGCGCATCCGGGACAGGGGTTGCAACTAATGAAAAACTGTTTTTT
TRBV5-1	TRBJ2-3	.	.	CASKPGPQGDTQYF	TGCGCCAGCAAGCCAGGTCCCCAGGGAGATACGCAGTATTTT
TRBV4-2	TRBJ2-3	TRBD1	.	CASSRTGTGNTQYF	TGTGCCAGCAGCCGAACCGGGACAGGGAATACGCAGTATTTT
TRBV19	TRBJ1-1	.	.	CASSIVEYTEAFF	TGTGCCAGTAGTATAGTCGAGTACACTGAAGCTTTCTTT
TRBV19	TRBJ1-6	.	.	CASSIGRAGNSPLHF	TGTGCCAGTAGTATTGGCAGGGCTGGTAATTCACCCCTCCACTTT
TRBV25-1	TRBJ2-4	TRBD2	.	CASSEPGLAGGIQYF	TGTGCCAGCAGTGAACCGGGACTAGCGGGAGGCATTCAGTACTTC
TRBV5-1	TRBJ1-3	TRBD1	.	CASSLVGQGILENTIYF	TGCGCCAGCAGCTTGGTCGGACAGGGGATTCTGGAAAACACCATATATTTT
TRBV5-1	TRBJ2-5	.	.	CASSLDGRGTETQYF	TGCGCCAGCAGCTTGGATGGCAGGGGAACGGAGACCCAGTACTTC
TRBV27	TRBJ2-1	TRBD2	.	CASKWGGGYNEQFF	TGTGCCAGCAAATGGGGGGGAGGCTACAATGAGCAGTTCTTC
TRBV12-3/TRBV12-4	TRBJ1-2	.	.	CASSQTVNYGYTF	TGTGCCAGCAGCCAGACAGTTAACTATGGCTACACCTTC
TRBV19	TRBJ1-2	.	few	CASSTGTTIYGYTF	TGTGCCAGTAGTACGGGTACCACAATCTATGGCTACACCTTC
TRBV27	TRBJ2-5	.	.	CASSFGRQETQYF	TGTGCCAGCAGTTTTGGCAGACAAGAGACCCAGTACTTC
TRBV5-1	TRBJ1-4	.	.	CASSFTGSVNEKLFF	TGCGCCAGCAGTTTCACAGGGTCGGTAAATGAAAAACTGTTTTTT
TRBV10-1	TRBJ1-6	.	.	CASSEGPNSPLHF	TGCGCCAGCAGTGAGGGGCCGAATTCACCCCTCCACTTT
TRBV5-5	TRBJ2-1	.	.	CASSLEGGGYNEQFF	TGTGCCAGCAGCTTGGAAGGTGGGGGGTACAATGAGCAGTTCTTC
TRBV3-1/TRBV3-2	TRBJ2-3	.	.	CASSPRSEYF	TGTGCCAGCAGCCCCCGGAGCGAGTATTTT
TRBV6-5	TRBJ2-1	TRBD1	once	CASSSNRGNNEQFF	TGTGCCAGCAGCTCCAACAGGGGCAACAATGAGCAGTTCTTC
TRBV19	TRBJ2-2	TRBD1	.	CASRSRTGGAGNTGELFF	TGTGCCAGTAGATCACGGACAGGGGGCGCGGGGAACACCGGGGAGCTGTTTTTT
TRBV28	TRBJ1-1	.	.	CASSVSAGHNKGLTEAFF	TGTGCCAGCAGTGTCTCAGCGGGACACAACAAAGGGCTCACTGAAGCTTTCTTT
TRBV18	TRBJ1-4	.	.	CASSPFSSGATNEKLFF	TGTGCCAGCTCACCATTCTCCTCGGGTGCAACTAATGAAAAACTGTTTTTT
TRBV11-2	TRBJ1-2	TRBD1	.	CASSLNRGPYGYTF	TGTGCCAGCAGCTTAAACAGGGGGCCTTATGGCTACACCTTC
TRBV18	TRBJ2-4	TRBD1	.	CASSFDRGGGNIQYF	TGTGCCAGCTCATTCGACAGGGGTGGTGGAAACATTCAGTACTTC
TRBV6-5	TRBJ1-5	.	.	CASTTGGDQPQHF	TGTGCCAGCACCACGGGGGGGGATCAGCCCCAGCATTTT
TRBV29-1	TRBJ2-3	.	.	CSVAIASTDTQYF	TGCAGCGTTGCTATTGCTAGCACAGATACGCAGTATTTT
TRBV6-5	TRBJ2-1	TRBD2	.	CATLAGGNSEQFF	TGTGCCACCCTAGCGGGGGGCAATAGTGAGCAGTTCTTC
TRBV15	TRBJ2-2	.	.	CATSREWGGGNTGELFF	TGTGCCACCAGCAGAGAGTGGGGGGGCGGTAACACCGGGGAGCTGTTTTTT
TRBV15	TRBJ2-3	.	.	CATSSRRSTDTQYF	TGTGCCACCAGCAGCCGCCGGAGTACAGATACGCAGTATTTT
TRBV2	TRBJ2-7	TRBD1	.	CASRLGQGAYEQYF	TGTGCCAGCAGGTTGGGACAGGGGGCTTACGAGCAGTACTTC
TRBV6-5	TRBJ1-5	TRBD1	.	CASTRTGVRDQPQHF	TGTGCCAGCACCCGGACAGGGGTCCGCGATCAGCCCCAGCATTTT
TRBV7-7	TRBJ2-7	TRBD2	.	CASSLVAGDEQYF	TGTGCCAGCAGCTTAGTAGCGGGAGACGAGCAGTACTTC
TRBV10-1	TRBJ2-3	TRBD2	.	CASSEWAGAADTQYF	TGCGCCAGCAGTGAGTGGGCGGGAGCCGCAGATACGCAGTATTTT
TRBV10-1	TRBJ2-7	TRBD2	.	CASSELAGPLRYF	TGCGCCAGCAGTGAACTAGCGGGACCCTTACGGTACTTC
TRBV5-6	TRBJ1-5	.	.	CASRSSGGNQPQHF	TGTGCCAGCCGTTCTTCGGGAGGCAATCAGCCCCAGCATTTT
TRBV5-5	TRBJ2-4	.	once	CASSLEIGAAEVYF	TGTGCCAGCAGCTTGGAGATCGGTGCAGCGGAGGTGTACTTC
TRBV14	TRBJ1-1	.	.	CASSQVWQNTEAFF	TGTGCCAGCAGCCAAGTCTGGCAAAACACTGAAGCTTTCTTT
TRBV2	TRBJ2-6	.	.	CASSEDPRLANVLTF	TGTGCCAGCAGTGAAGACCCCAGGTTGGCCAACGTCCTGACTTTC
TRBV7-8	TRBJ2-4	.	many	CASSLAEGVAKNIQYF	TGTGCCAGCAGCTTAGCAGAAGGGGTAGCCAAAAACATTCAGTACTTC
TRBV11-3	TRBJ1-2	TRBD1	once	CASSPETGGNYGYTF	TGTGCCAGCAGCCCTGAGACAGGGGGAAACTATGGCTACACCTTC
TRBV3-1/TRBV3-2	TRBJ1-2	TRBD1	once	CASSPEGQGASGYTF	TGTGCCAGCAGCCCCGAGGGACAGGGGGCCAGTGGCTACACCTTC
TRBV2	TRBJ2-1	TRBD2	.	CASSESTSGEQFF	TGTGCCAGCAGTGAATCTACTAGCGGGGAGCAGTTCTTC
TRBV6-6	TRBJ2-1	.	.	CASSYSLLAQGYEQFF	TGTGCCAGCAGTTACTCGCTCCTAGCGCAAGGGTATGAGCAGTTCTTC
TRBV27	TRBJ2-1	TRBD1	.	CASSSEGQVYNEQFF	TGTGCCAGCAGTTCGGAGGGACAGGTCTACAATGAGCAGTTCTTC
TRBV7-6	TRBJ1-2	.	.	CASSPPGGEASYGYTF	TGTGCCAGCAGCCCTCCAGGAGGGGAGGCCTCCTATGGCTACACCTTC
TRBV3-1/TRBV3-2	TRBJ2-7	.	.	CASSRHNPYEQYF	TGTGCCAGCAGCCGACATAATCCCTACGAGCAGTACTTC
TRBV5-1	TRBJ1-2	TRBD1	.	CASSFGTGDYGYTF	TGCGCCAGCAGCTTTGGGACAGGGGACTATGGCTACACCTTC
TRBV9	TRBJ2-2	TRBD2	.	CASSVDVAGVTGELFF	TGTGCCAGCAGCGTTGACGTGGCGGGGGTCACCGGGGAGCTGTTTTTT
TRBV19	TRBJ1-1	.	.	CASSIGDSRVTEAFF	TGTGCCAGTAGTATAGGGGATTCGAGGGTCACTGAAGCTTTCTTT
TRBV5-1	TRBJ1-2	TRBD1	once	CASSPFRTGGAGGYTF	TGCGCCAGCAGCCCTTTCCGGACAGGGGGAGCTGGTGGCTACACCTTC
TRBV27	TRBJ2-3	.	.	CASSSTLADTQYF	TGTGCCAGCAGTTCAACTCTGGCAGATACGCAGTATTTT
TRBV5-1	TRBJ2-3	.	.	CASSWRDPPSTDTQYF	TGCGCCAGCAGTTGGCGGGACCCCCCGTCCACAGATACGCAGTATTTT
TRBV9	TRBJ1-1	.	.	CASSVDPGGVTEAFF	TGTGCCAGCAGCGTAGATCCGGGAGGGGTCACTGAAGCTTTCTTT
TRBV9	TRBJ2-1	TRBD2	.	CASSVVAGPNSNEQFF	TGTGCCAGCAGCGTAGTAGCGGGTCCTAATAGCAATGAGCAGTTCTTC
TRBV5-1	TRBJ2-7	TRBD1	.	CASRMTGSYEQYF	TGCGCCAGCAGGATGACAGGGTCCTACGAGCAGTACTTC
TRBV14	TRBJ1-1	.	.	CASSWGEARTEAFF	TGTGCCAGCAGCTGGGGGGAGGCGCGCACTGAAGCTTTCTTT